The 14 T cell receptor beta chains reported below all come from one sample, sequenced in a study of blood T cell repertoires in COVID-19. Data came from immunoSEQ multiplex PCR; TCRdb stores just in-frame clones and leaves some out. The repertoire consists of around 130,000 clones, with roughly 86% occurring once and the leading ten covering approximately 5.4%. Sample: peripheral blood. The source is a human donor in a cohort sampled during active COVID-19.

V gene TRBV7-3 combines with J gene TRBJ1-1; no definite D call. Germline V lookup: CDR1 SGHTA, CDR2 FQGTGA. The CDR3 contains 13 residues. With 4 bases removed from V and 4 bases from J, the gap between germline ends came to 10 bases. CDR3 protein: CASSSDGGTEAFF. CDR3 in DNA: TGTGCCAGCAGCTCGGACGGAGGCACTGAAGCTTTCTTT.

The chain joins TRBV2 to TRBJ2-5, with TRBD2 as a possible D gene (5 bases). V shed 5 bases and J shed 4 bases, with 14 bases lying between them. The germline CDR1 and CDR2 sequences are SNHLY and FYNNEI. The CDR3 is made up of 14 amino acids. The CDR3 bases are TGTGCCAGCAGTCCTTCCTTAGCGAGAGAGACCCAGTACTTC. It specifies CASSPSLARETQYF.

This clone has a single count. This rearrangement joins TRBV4-2 to TRBJ2-2, with D perhaps matching TRBD2 (7 bases). The CDR3 loop spans 14 amino acids. V lost 5 bases to trimming and J lost 6 bases, with 13 bases between them. Germline CDR1 is LGHNA and CDR2 is YNFKEQ. CDR3 amino acids: CASSSRRGPGELFF. In DNA, the CDR3 is TGTGCCAGCAGCTCCCGGCGGGGGCCCGGGGAGCTGTTTTTT.

The chain carries TRBV6-5 and TRBJ2-7; 8 positions match TRBD1. CDR1 MNHEY and CDR2 SVGAGI come from the germline V gene. The CDR3 totals 12 residues. The ends lost 6 bases at V and 6 bases at J; junction bases unmatched: 4. The CDR3 region has the DNA TGTGCCAGCAGCACCACAGGGGGCGAGCAGTACTTC. Translation gives CASSTTGGEQYF.

The CDR3 DNA reads as TGTGCCAGCAGTGAATTAGGAACTAGCGAGTACAATGAGCAGTTCTTC. Protein product: CASSELGTSEYNEQFF. This sequence joins TRBV2 and TRBJ2-1; 7 nucleotides match TRBD2. This CDR3 has 16 amino acids. V was clipped by 2 bases and J by 4 bases; unmatched bases: 8. Germline V gives CDR1 SNHLY, CDR2 FYNNEI.

CDR3 DNA sequence: TGCAGTGCTAGTCCCTACACAGATACGCAGTATTTT. Residues: CSASPYTDTQYF. V gene TRBV20-1 combines with J gene TRBJ2-3; D not resolved. CDR1 and CDR2 (germline): DFQATT, SNEGSKA (reference sequence). The CDR3 has 12 amino acids. V lost 3 bases and J 2 bases, leaving 6 bases between the germline ends.

This clone occurred once. The J gene is TRBJ2-3, the V gene TRBV7-6; 10 positions match TRBD2. Germline CDR1 SGHVS, CDR2 FNYEAQ. J was trimmed by 3 bases and V by 4 bases; bases with no gene match: 4. There are 15 residues in the CDR3. This chain's CDR3 is CASSSAGGRTDTQYF. The CDR3 nucleotides are TGTGCCAGCAGCTCAGCGGGGGGGCGTACAGATACGCAGTATTTT.

Comment on this clone: The sample carries other DNA sequences with the same CDR3. V and J are TRBV5-1 and TRBJ2-7; 7 bases fit TRBD1. The trim removed 4 bases at V and 5 bases at J, leaving 3 bases unmatched. CDR1 is SGHRS, CDR2 YFSETQ, per germline. This CDR3 is built from 12 residues. CDR3 sequence (DNA): TGCGCCAGCAGCCTCACAGGGGACGAGCAGTACTTC. Encoded protein: CASSLTGDEQYF.

V gene TRBV14 combines with J gene TRBJ2-1, with a tentative D call TRBD1 (5 bases). The germline V gene encodes CDR1 SGHDN and CDR2 FVKESK. Trimming left V 6 bases short and J 3 bases short, with 15 bases between. The CDR3 has 15 residues. In DNA, the CDR3 is TGTGCCAGCAGTCTGAGTCTCGGACACTACAATGAGCAGTTCTTC. Translated, it gives CASSLSLGHYNEQFF.

This sequence joins TRBV4-2 and TRBJ1-2; the match to TRBD1 covers 7 bases. The CDR3 totals 16 residues. Germline V gene data show CDR1 as LGHNA and CDR2 as YNFKEQ. V lost 1 base to trimming and J lost 0 bases; unmatched junction nucleotides: 5. The chain's CDR3 is CASSQGDRASNYGYTF. The DNA of the CDR3 is TGTGCCAGCAGCCAAGGAGACAGGGCCTCTAACTATGGCTACACCTTC.

The chain employs TRBV6-5 and TRBJ2-1; TRBD2 aligns across 7 bases. The CDR3 extends over 14 amino acids. Germline-derived CDR1 and CDR2 are MNHEY and SVGAGI. Unmatched junction bases numbered 8, after V lost 5 bases and J lost 7 bases. The CDR3 loop is CASSTPGLVNEQFF. CDR3 sequence (DNA): TGTGCCAGCAGTACGCCCGGACTAGTAAATGAGCAGTTCTTC.

This chain links TRBV4-1 with TRBJ2-2; D is possibly TRBD1 (5 bases). Germline-derived CDR1 and CDR2 are MGHRA and YSYEKL. V gave up 3 bases and J gave up 1 base, with 9 bases separating them. This CDR3 is 15 amino acids long. The CDR3 DNA reads as TGCGCCAGCAGCCAGGGCAGGGTGAACACCGGGGAGCTGTTTTTT. Protein product: CASSQGRVNTGELFF.

The chain has TRBV11-2 and TRBJ2-1; TRBD2 agrees at 7 bases. J was trimmed by 4 bases and V by 4 bases; bases with no gene match: 7. In germline, CDR1 is SGHAT, CDR2 FQNNGV. The CDR3 covers 15 residues. CDR3 residues: CASSSRTRGYNEQFF. The DNA of the CDR3 is TGTGCCAGCAGCTCCCGGACTAGAGGATACAATGAGCAGTTCTTC.

The rearrangement joins TRBV28 to TRBJ2-2; D might be TRBD1 (6 bases). This CDR3 has 14 residues. The germline V and J ends were trimmed by 3 bases and 3 bases, with 8 bases remaining between them. Germline assignment: CDR1 MDHEN and CDR2 SYDVKM. The CDR3 DNA is TGTGCCAGCAGTTTGGCAGGGGACACCGGGGAGCTGTTTTTT. This sequence encodes CASSLAGDTGELFF. Complete variable domain (other parts from reference TRBV28 and TRBJ2-2): DVKVTQSSRYLVKRTGEKVFLECVQDMDHENMFWYRQDPGLGLRLIYFSYDVKMKEKGDIPEGYSVSREKKERFSLILESASTNQTSMYLCASSLAGDTGELFFGEGSRLTVL.